This TCR beta chain comes out of a study of monozygotic twins with cystic fibrosis. The overall study: Approximately 2.8 micrograms of fragmented DNA underwent roughly 15 PCR cycles for library preparation. Study results and caveats: Unrelated CF individuals shared fewer identical clonotypes than monozygotic CF twins.

The repertoire was sequenced with immunoSEQ multiplex PCR; TCRdb's copy has only in-frame clones and lacks some. The sample holds 34,000 or so clones, under 95% seen once. Regarding this clone: Antigen specificity is unknown.

The CDR3 covers 13 residues. Germline loops: CDR1 SGHDT, CDR2 YYEEEE. Trimming shortened V by 0 bases and J by 9 bases, and 12 bases separated the two germline ends. The rearrangement joins TRBV5-6 to TRBJ1-1; a weak D match, TRBD1 (6 bases). The sequence came from a girl aged 2 to 10 with cystic fibrosis. Sequenced material: blood. The chain's CDR3 is CASSLDRARKAFF. CDR3 bases: TGTGCCAGCAGCTTGGACAGGGCTCGAAAAGCTTTCTTT.